One T cell receptor beta chain is described in this entry. PCR used 60 Vbeta primers and 13 Jbeta primers. TCRdb's copy holds only in-frame clones and misses some; the assay was immunoSEQ multiplex PCR. The data show around 220,000 clones, less than 85% seen once. The data were obtained in a study of cytomegalovirus exposure and HLA in healthy donors. This CDR3 spans 16 amino acids. Germline CDR1 is SGDLS and CDR2 is YYNGEE. Trimming left V 4 bases short and J 6 bases short, with 22 bases between. The chain recombines TRBV9 with TRBJ1-1; D may be TRBD1 (5 bases). This TCR derives from a girl aged 2-9 years in good health and CMV-seronegative. Sequencing used PBMCs. CDR3 residues: CASSTGLRQGFAEAFF. The CDR3 bases are TGTGCCAGCAGCACAGGTCTGCGCCAGGGATTCGCTGAAGCTTTCTTT.